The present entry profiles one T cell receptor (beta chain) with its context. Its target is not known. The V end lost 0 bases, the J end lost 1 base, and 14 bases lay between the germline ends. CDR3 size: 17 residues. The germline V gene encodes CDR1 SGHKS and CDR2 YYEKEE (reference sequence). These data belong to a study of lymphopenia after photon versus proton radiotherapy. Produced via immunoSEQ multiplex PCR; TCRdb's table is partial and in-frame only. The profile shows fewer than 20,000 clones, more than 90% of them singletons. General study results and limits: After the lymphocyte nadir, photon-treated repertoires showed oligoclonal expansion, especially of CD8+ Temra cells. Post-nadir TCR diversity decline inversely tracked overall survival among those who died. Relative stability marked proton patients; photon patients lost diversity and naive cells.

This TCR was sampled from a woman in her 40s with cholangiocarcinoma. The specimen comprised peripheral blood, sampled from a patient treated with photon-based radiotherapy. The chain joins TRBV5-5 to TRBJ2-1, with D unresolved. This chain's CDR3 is CASSLAGRSESYNEQFF. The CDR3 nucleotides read TGTGCCAGCAGCTTGGCCGGGCGAAGTGAGTCCTACAATGAGCAGTTCTTC.